This TCR beta chain was observed in a study of control samples from healthy donors and cancer patients. This CDR3 is 14 amino acids long. The germline V and J ends were trimmed by 6 bases and 1 base, with 10 bases remaining between them. The germline CDR1 and CDR2 sequences are MNHNY and SVGAGI (reference sequence). Clones were sequenced by immunoSEQ multiplex PCR, and TCRdb holds only the in-frame ones, with some missing. This table holds around 100,000 clones, roughly 89% found once. The chain is built from TRBV6-6 and TRBJ1-5, with D hard to call. This TCR came from a human donor in good health. The donor label of this sample is uncertain. Sequenced input: blood. The CDR3 is CASSPGKSNQPQHF. The CDR3 DNA follows: TGTGCCAGCAGCCCCGGGAAAAGCAATCAGCCCCAGCATTTT.